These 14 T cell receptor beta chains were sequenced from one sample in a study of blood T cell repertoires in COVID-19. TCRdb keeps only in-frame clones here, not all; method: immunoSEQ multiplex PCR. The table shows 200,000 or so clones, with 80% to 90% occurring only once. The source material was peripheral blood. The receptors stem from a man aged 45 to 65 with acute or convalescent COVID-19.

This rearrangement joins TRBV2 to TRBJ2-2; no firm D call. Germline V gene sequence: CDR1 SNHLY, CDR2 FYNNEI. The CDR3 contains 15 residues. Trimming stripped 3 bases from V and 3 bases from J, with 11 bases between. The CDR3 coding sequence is TGTGCCAGCAGTGAGAGGCAGTTGTACACCGGGGAGCTGTTTTTT. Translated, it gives CASSERQLYTGELFF. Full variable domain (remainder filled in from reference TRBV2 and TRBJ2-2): EPEVTQTPSHQVTQMGQEVILRCVPISNHLYFYWYRQILGQKVEFLVSFYNNEISEKSEIFDDQFSVERPDGSNFTLKIRSTKLEDSAMYFCASSERQLYTGELFFGEGSRLTVL.

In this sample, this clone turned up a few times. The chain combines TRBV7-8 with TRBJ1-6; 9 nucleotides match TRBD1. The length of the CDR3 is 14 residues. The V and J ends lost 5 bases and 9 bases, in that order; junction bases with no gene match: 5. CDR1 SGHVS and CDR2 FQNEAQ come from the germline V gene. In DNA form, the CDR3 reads TGTGCCAGCAGCCACGGGACAGGGATTTCACCCCTCCACTTT. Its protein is CASSHGTGISPLHF.

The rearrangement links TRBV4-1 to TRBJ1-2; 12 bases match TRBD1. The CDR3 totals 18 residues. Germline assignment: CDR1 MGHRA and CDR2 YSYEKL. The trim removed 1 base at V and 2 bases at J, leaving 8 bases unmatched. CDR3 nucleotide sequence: TGCGCCAGCAGCCAAGCCCCAGGGGGGACAGGGGGCAACTATGGCTACACCTTC. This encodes CASSQAPGGTGGNYGYTF.

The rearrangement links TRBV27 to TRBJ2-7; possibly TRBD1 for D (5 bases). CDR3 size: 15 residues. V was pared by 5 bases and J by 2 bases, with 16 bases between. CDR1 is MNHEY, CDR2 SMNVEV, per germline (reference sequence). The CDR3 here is CASSPYPQVTYEQYF. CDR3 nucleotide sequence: TGTGCCAGCAGTCCCTACCCACAGGTTACCTACGAGCAGTACTTC.

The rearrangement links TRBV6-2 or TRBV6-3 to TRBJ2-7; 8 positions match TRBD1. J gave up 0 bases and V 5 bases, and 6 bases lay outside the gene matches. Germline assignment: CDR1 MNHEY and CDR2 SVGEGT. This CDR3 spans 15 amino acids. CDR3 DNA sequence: TGTGCCAGCAGTCAGGGGACAGGTATCTCCTACGAGCAGTACTTC. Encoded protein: CASSQGTGISYEQYF.

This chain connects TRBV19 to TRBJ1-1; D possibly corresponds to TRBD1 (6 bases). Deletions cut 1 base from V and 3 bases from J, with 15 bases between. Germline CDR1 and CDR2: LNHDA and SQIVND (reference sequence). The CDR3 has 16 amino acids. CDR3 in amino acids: CASSIGAGAGDTEAFF. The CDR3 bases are TGTGCCAGTAGTATAGGGGCAGGGGCGGGGGACACTGAAGCTTTCTTT.

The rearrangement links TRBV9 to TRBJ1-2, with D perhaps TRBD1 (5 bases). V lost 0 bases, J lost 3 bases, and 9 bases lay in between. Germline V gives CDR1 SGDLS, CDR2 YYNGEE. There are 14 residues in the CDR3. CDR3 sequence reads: CASSVGRRDYGYTF. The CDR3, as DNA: TGTGCCAGCAGCGTAGGGCGCAGGGACTATGGCTACACCTTC.

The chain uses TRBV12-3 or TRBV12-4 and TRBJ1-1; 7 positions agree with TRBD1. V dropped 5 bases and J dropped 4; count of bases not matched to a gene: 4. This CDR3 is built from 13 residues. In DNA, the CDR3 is TGTGCCAGCAGTCCCGCAGGGGGCACTGAAGCTTTCTTT. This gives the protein CASSPAGGTEAFF.

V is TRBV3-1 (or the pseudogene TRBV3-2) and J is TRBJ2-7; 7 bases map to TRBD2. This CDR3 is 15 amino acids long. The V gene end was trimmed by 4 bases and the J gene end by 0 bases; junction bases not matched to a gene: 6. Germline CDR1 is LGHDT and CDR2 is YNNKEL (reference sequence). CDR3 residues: CASSPTRTSSYEQYF. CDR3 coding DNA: TGTGCCAGCAGCCCCACCCGGACTAGCTCCTACGAGCAGTACTTC.

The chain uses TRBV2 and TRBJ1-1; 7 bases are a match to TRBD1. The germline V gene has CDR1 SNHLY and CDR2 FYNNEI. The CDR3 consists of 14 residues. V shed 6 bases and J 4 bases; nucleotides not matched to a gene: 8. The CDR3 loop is CASRFEGASTEAFF. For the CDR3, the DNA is TGTGCCAGCAGGTTTGAGGGGGCGAGCACTGAAGCTTTCTTT.

The CDR3: CASSLRTGRPYNEQFF. CDR3 nucleotide sequence: TGTGCCAGCAGCTTACGGACAGGGCGTCCCTACAATGAGCAGTTCTTC. The V and J genes are TRBV11-2 and TRBJ2-1; 8 bases map to TRBD1. Germline CDR1 SGHAT, CDR2 FQNNGV. With 2 bases clipped from V and 2 bases from J, the junction kept 5 bases outside the gene matches. The CDR3 sequence is 16 residues long. Supplemented by reference TRBV11-2 and TRBJ2-1, the full variable domain reads EAGVAQSPRYKIIEKRQSVAFWCNPISGHATLYWYQQILGQGPKLLIQFQNNGVVDDSQLPKDRFSAERLKGVDSTLKIQPAKLEDSAVYLCASSLRTGRPYNEQFFGPGTRLTVL.

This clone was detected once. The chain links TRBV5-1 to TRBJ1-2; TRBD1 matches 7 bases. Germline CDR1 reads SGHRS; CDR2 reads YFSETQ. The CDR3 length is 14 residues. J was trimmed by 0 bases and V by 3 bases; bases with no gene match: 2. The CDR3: CASSSGTANYGYTF. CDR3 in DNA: TGCGCCAGCAGCTCGGGGACAGCTAACTATGGCTACACCTTC.

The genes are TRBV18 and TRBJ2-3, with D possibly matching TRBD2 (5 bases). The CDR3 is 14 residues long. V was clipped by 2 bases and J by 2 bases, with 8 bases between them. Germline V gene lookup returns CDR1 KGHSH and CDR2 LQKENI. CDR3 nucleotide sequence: TGTGCCAGCTCACCAAGCGGAAACACAGATACGCAGTATTTT. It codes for CASSPSGNTDTQYF.

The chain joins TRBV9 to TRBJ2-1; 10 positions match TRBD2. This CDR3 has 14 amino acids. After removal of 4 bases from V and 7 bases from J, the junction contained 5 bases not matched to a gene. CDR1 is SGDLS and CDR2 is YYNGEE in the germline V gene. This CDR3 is CASSLELAGNEQFF. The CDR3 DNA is TGTGCCAGCAGCCTCGAACTAGCGGGGAATGAGCAGTTCTTC.